The rows below give T cell receptor beta chains drawn from one sample of a study of T cell changes during pregnancy in multiple sclerosis. Profiling relied on immunoSEQ multiplex PCR, and the TCRdb table lists in-frame clones only, not all of them. In the table there are approximately 96,000 clones, 92% of which are singletons. Specimen: peripheral blood, collected after pregnancy. These receptors originate from a female donor in good health, enrolled as a control in a pregnancy study. The CDR3 runs from the conserved cysteine through the conserved F or W. The D gene is left open where the match is weak. A clone size is listed for some rows: how often the clone was seen (once, few, many), or a class if it is expanded.

v_gene	abundance	j_gene	d_gene	CDR3nt	CDR3aa
TRBV5-1	NA	TRBJ1-4	NA	TGCGCCAGCAGCTTGGGCGGCTCGGGGGGGATCGAAAAACTGTTTTTT	CASSLGGSGGIEKLFF
TRBV15	NA	TRBJ2-3	NA	TGTGCCACCAGCATCGGAGGGACCTTATCAGATACGCAGTATTTT	CATSIGGTLSDTQYF
TRBV7-3	NA	TRBJ2-6	NA	TGTGCCAGCAGCTTAACGGCAGCGAGCTCTGGGGCCAACGTCCTGACTTTC	CASSLTAASSGANVLTF
TRBV19	NA	TRBJ2-7	NA	TGTGCCAGTAGAAGTCGGGATTCCGAGCAGTACTTC	CASRSRDSEQYF
TRBV6-5	NA	TRBJ1-2	TRBD1	TGTGCCAGCAGCTGGACAGGCGATTCCTATGGCTACACCTTC	CASSWTGDSYGYTF
TRBV29-1	NA	TRBJ2-1	TRBD1	TGCAGCGTGGCCGAACAGGGGAATGAGCAGTTCTTC	CSVAEQGNEQFF
TRBV27	NA	TRBJ2-1	TRBD2	TGTGCCAGCAGTTTGGCGGGAGGGCCCTACAATGAGCAGTTCTTC	CASSLAGGPYNEQFF
TRBV11-3	once	TRBJ2-2	TRBD2	TGTGCCAGCAGCTTAAATAGCGGGTGGACCGGGGAGCTGTTTTTT	CASSLNSGWTGELFF
TRBV18	once	TRBJ2-2	TRBD2	TGTGCCAGCTCACCACTAAGCGGGGGAACGGCCGGGGAGCTGTTTTTT	CASSPLSGGTAGELFF
TRBV5-6	NA	TRBJ2-3	TRBD1	TGTGCCAGCAGCCGGGACAGGGGGCGCACAGATACGCAGTATTTT	CASSRDRGRTDTQYF
TRBV29-1	NA	TRBJ2-1	NA	TGCAGCGTTAGTATGAGCAAGGCTAGCAATGAGCAGTTCTTC	CSVSMSKASNEQFF
TRBV5-6	NA	TRBJ2-7	TRBD1	TGTGCCAGCAGCTTGAAGGACAGGGGAGGGGAGCAGTACTTC	CASSLKDRGGEQYF
TRBV7-2	NA	TRBJ1-2	NA	TGTGCCAGCAGCTTTGACAGCACTTATGGCTACACCTTC	CASSFDSTYGYTF
TRBV5-1	NA	TRBJ2-7	TRBD1	TGCGCCAGCAGCTTGGCCGAGACAGGGAATGAGCAGTACTTC	CASSLAETGNEQYF
TRBV29-1	NA	TRBJ1-4	TRBD1	TGCAGCGTAGGACAGGGAAAAGTTGGGAATGAAAAACTGTTTTTT	CSVGQGKVGNEKLFF
TRBV29-1	NA	TRBJ1-2	TRBD1	TGCAGCGTTGACCGGGACAGGGTGGGTGGCTACACCTTC	CSVDRDRVGGYTF
TRBV15	NA	TRBJ1-4	TRBD1	TGTGCCACCAGCAGACAGAGGGGGCCTAATGAAAAACTGTTTTTT	CATSRQRGPNEKLFF
TRBV6-6	NA	TRBJ2-1	TRBD1	TGTGCCAGCAGTTACTCGACAAGAGGGGGCCGCAATGAGCAGTTCTTC	CASSYSTRGGRNEQFF
TRBV7-2	NA	TRBJ2-3	NA	TGTGCCAGCAGCTTCGGCACTACCGACACAGATACGCAGTATTTT	CASSFGTTDTDTQYF
TRBV6-6	NA	TRBJ1-2	NA	TGTGCCACAAAGCCCGGCCGGGAAAACTATGGCTACACCTTC	CATKPGRENYGYTF
TRBV28	once	TRBJ2-7	TRBD2	TGTGCCAGCAGTTTCTCGCGTCTGCGGGAGGGCCCGTACGAGCAGTACTTC	CASSFSRLREGPYEQYF
TRBV5-4	NA	TRBJ2-7	NA	TGTGCCAGCAGCTTGAGCGGAGAGCAGTACTTC	CASSLSGEQYF
TRBV7-9	NA	TRBJ2-1	NA	TGTGCCAGCAGCCCTCTTCCCTACAATGAGCAGTTCTTC	CASSPLPYNEQFF
TRBV6-5	NA	TRBJ2-7	NA	TGTGCCAGCAGTTACGGAATGTGGACAGTAACAGCCGAGCAGTACTTC	CASSYGMWTVTAEQYF
TRBV7-9	NA	TRBJ1-2	TRBD1	TGTGCCAGCAGCTCCCGGGACAGGCTATACTATGGCTACACCTTC	CASSSRDRLYYGYTF
TRBV4-1	NA	TRBJ1-1	NA	TGCGCCAGCAGCCAAGCTCCAGTTAACACTGAAGCTTTCTTT	CASSQAPVNTEAFF
TRBV15	NA	TRBJ2-5	TRBD1	TGTGCCACCAGCAGAGTAAACAGGGGGCAGGGAGAGACCCAGTACTTC	CATSRVNRGQGETQYF
TRBV19	NA	TRBJ1-2	TRBD1	TGTGCCAGTAGTATTTGGACAGGGGGCGGTGGCTACACCTTC	CASSIWTGGGGYTF
TRBV9	NA	TRBJ2-5	NA	TGTGCCAGCAGCGTAGCTGGAGGGGTGGGAGAGACCCAGTACTTC	CASSVAGGVGETQYF
TRBV13	NA	TRBJ2-3	TRBD2	TGTGCCAGCAGCTTAGGCCCAGCGGGGGGACGCACAGATACGCAGTATTTT	CASSLGPAGGRTDTQYF
TRBV11-3	NA	TRBJ2-3	TRBD2	TGTGCCAGCAGCTTAACTAGCGGGGGGGCAACGGATACGCAGTATTTT	CASSLTSGGATDTQYF
TRBV9	NA	TRBJ2-7	NA	TGTGCCAGCGGCCAGGGGCCGTACTTC	CASGQGPYF